The following is a T cell receptor beta chain sequence with its context. The data derive from a study of technical replicates of blood from a handful of donors. Libraries were prepared by immunoSEQ multiplex PCR; TCRdb keeps only in-frame clonotypes and omits some of them. The sample lists under 80,000 clones, more than 90% occurring once. V lost 6 bases and J lost 5, with 13 bases in between. CDR3 length: 13 residues. CDR1 is MNHEY and CDR2 is SVGAGI in the germline V gene. The V call is TRBV6-5, the J call TRBJ1-1; D is uncertain. This TCR derives from a human donor in good health. Some clones in this sample may be carry-over from other donors' samples. Specimen: T cells isolated from PBMCs. The CDR3 here is CASRQKGETEAFF. The CDR3 DNA sequence: TGTGCCAGCAGACAAAAGGGAGAAACTGAAGCTTTCTTT.